This record concerns one T cell receptor beta chain sequence. Sequencing used immunoSEQ multiplex PCR; TCRdb keeps in-frame clones, though not all of them. The sample holds about 110,000 clones, 95% seen once. Germline CDR1 reads MNHEY; CDR2 reads SVGAGI. Trimming took off 5 bases at V and 9 bases at J, with 23 bases between the two ends. The CDR3 totals 15 residues. This specimen belongs to a study of cytomegalovirus exposure and HLA in healthy donors. What was sequenced was PBMCs. This sequence joins TRBV6-5 and TRBJ2-7, with D tentatively TRBD1 (6 bases). The clonotype comes from a woman aged 18-29 years in good health and CMV-seronegative. Here the CDR3 DNA reads TGTGCCAGCAGTATGGGGGCGGTCCCAACCGCCGGGCAGTACTTC. Translated: CASSMGAVPTAGQYF.